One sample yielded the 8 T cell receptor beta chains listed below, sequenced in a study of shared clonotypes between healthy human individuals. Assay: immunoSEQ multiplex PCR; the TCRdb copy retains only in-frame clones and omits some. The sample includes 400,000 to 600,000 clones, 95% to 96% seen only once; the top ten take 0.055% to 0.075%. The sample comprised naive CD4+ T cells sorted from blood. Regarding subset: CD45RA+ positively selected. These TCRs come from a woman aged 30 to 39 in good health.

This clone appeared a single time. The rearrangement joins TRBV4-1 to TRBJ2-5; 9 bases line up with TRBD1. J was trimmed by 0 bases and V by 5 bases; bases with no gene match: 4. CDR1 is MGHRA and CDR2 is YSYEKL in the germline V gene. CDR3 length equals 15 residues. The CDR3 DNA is TGCGCCAGCAGCTTTGGGACAGGGTACCAAGAGACCCAGTACTTC. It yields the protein CASSFGTGYQETQYF.

The CDR3: CASSQYGVPPKVAFF. Written as DNA, the CDR3 is TGTGCCAGCAGCCAATACGGAGTGCCCCCCAAAGTCGCTTTCTTT. This rearrangement joins TRBV11-2 to TRBJ1-1; D gene unclear. V shed 5 bases and J shed 11 bases, with 24 bases lying between them. There are 15 residues in the CDR3. CDR1 is SGHAT and CDR2 is FQNNGV in the germline V gene.

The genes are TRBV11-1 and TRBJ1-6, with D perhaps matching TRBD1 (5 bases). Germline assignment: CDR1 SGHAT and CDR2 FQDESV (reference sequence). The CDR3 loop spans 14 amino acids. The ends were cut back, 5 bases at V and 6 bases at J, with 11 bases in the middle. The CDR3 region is CASSQRGLNSPLHF. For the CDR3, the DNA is TGTGCCAGCAGCCAAAGGGGTCTTAATTCACCCCTCCACTTT.

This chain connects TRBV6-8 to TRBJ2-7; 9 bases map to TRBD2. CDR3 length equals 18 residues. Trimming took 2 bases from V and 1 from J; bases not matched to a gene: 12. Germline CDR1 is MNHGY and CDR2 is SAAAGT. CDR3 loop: CASSYKATSGLISYEQYF. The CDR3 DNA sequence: TGTGCCAGCAGTTACAAAGCGACTAGCGGTTTAATTTCCTACGAGCAGTACTTC.

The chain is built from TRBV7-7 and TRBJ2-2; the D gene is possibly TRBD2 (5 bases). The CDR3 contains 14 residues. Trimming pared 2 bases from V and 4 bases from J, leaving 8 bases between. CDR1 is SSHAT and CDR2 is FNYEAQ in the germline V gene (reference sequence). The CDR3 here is CASSLTGTTGELFF. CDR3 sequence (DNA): TGTGCCAGCAGCTTAACGGGAACCACCGGGGAGCTGTTTTTT.

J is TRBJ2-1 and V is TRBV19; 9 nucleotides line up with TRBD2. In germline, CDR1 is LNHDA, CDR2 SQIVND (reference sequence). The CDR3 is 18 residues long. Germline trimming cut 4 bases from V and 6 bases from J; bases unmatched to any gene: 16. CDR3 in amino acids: CASSNSELAGGPGNEQFF. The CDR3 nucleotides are TGTGCCAGTAGTAACTCGGAGCTGGCGGGAGGGCCTGGCAATGAGCAGTTCTTC.

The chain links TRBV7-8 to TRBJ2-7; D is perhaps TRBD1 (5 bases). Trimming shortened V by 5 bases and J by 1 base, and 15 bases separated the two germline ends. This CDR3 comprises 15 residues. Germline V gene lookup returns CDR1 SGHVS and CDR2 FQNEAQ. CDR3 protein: CASSPTARVSYEQYF. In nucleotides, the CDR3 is TGTGCCAGCAGCCCCACGGCCAGGGTGTCCTACGAGCAGTACTTC.

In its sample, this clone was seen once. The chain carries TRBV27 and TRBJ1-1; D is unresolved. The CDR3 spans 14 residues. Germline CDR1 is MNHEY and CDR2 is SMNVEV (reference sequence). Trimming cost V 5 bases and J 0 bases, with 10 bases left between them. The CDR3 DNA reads TGTGCCAGCAGTCGATCGACACTGAACACTGAAGCTTTCTTT. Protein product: CASSRSTLNTEAFF.